The clone carrying this T cell receptor (beta chain) was picked up a small number of times. What it binds is unknown. V lost 4 bases to trimming and J lost 1 base; unmatched junction nucleotides: 6. The CDR3 totals 16 residues. Germline V gene lookup returns CDR1 DFQATT and CDR2 SNEGSKA (reference sequence). This sample is part of a study of response to subunit inactivated influenza vaccine. General study findings and limits: Authors suggested each seasonal influenza vaccination recruits few new T cells.

TCRdb analysed the RT-PCR reads with MiXCR anew, one entry per CDR3 protein. This table has 710,000 or so distinct CDR3 sequences, approximately 14% appearing once. The sequencing used PBMCs from blood, collected roughly 12 days after vaccination. The chain uses TRBV20-1 and TRBJ2-7, with 14 bases that match TRBD2. This sequence originates from a man aged 50 to 60 who received an inactivated influenza vaccine. The CDR3 spells CSAKGLAGGSSYEQYF. Written as DNA, the CDR3 is TGCAGTGCTAAAGGACTAGCGGGAGGTAGTTCCTACGAGCAGTACTTC.